This T cell receptor beta chain was recorded in a study of T-cell memory formation after mild COVID-19. Study outcomes and limitations: In pre-infection memory, a portion of responding clones appeared, which suggested that cross-reactive memory joined. CD4+ bias marked clones expanding day 15 to 37, unlike balanced contracting clones.

TCR alpha and TCR beta cDNA libraries carrying sample barcodes and UMIs were produced by 5'RACE using constant-segment primers. TCRdb passed the 5' RACE reads through MiXCR, listing each CDR3 protein once. The sample has 470,000 or so distinct CDR3 sequences; 20% are singletons. Germline V gene lookup returns CDR1 SGHRS and CDR2 YFSETQ. The CDR3 contains 15 residues. V trimming: 2 bases; J trimming: 4 bases; junction bases outside the gene matches: 7. Regarding this clonotype: The antigen is unknown.

The TCR comes from an adult woman who had mild COVID-19 (a few samples of this study predate the infection). Cell type and time point are not known. The sequenced sample consisted of PBMCs or a T cell subset sorted from them (not recorded which). The rearrangement uses TRBV5-1 and TRBJ1-1, with 8 positions matching TRBD1. CDR3 coding DNA: TGCGCCAGCAGCTTATTGGACAGGGATGGCACTGAAGCTTTCTTT. It specifies CASSLLDRDGTEAFF.